These T cell receptor beta chains were read from a single sample in a study of blood T cell repertoires in COVID-19. Data came from immunoSEQ multiplex PCR; TCRdb stores just in-frame clones and leaves some out. The table lists roughly 190,000 clones, 85% to 90% of them singletons. Material for sequencing was peripheral blood. These receptors were obtained from a woman aged 60 to 75 with COVID-19, enrolled during active disease. The CDR3 runs from the conserved cysteine through the conserved F or W. A D gene is named only where the DNA matches it firmly. Part of the rows lack a size; the others show once, few, many or a class for expanded clones.

>.|TRBJ2-7|.|TRBV19
TGTGCCAGTAGTATGGCCAGCGGAAGTCACGACGAGCAGTACTTC
CASSMASGSHDEQYF
>TRBD2|TRBJ2-7|.|TRBV11-3
TGTGCCAGCAGCTTACTGCTAGCGGGAGGGCCCGACGAGCAGTACTTC
CASSLLLAGGPDEQYF
>TRBD2|TRBJ2-2|.|TRBV6-5
TGTGCCAGCGAAAGCGGGATTGACGGGGAGCTGTTTTTT
CASESGIDGELFF
>.|TRBJ2-3|.|TRBV15
TGTGCCACCAGCAGAGATCTAGAGGGTACGCAGTATTTT
CATSRDLEGTQYF
>.|TRBJ1-2|.|TRBV28
TGTGCCAGCAGTTTAGAGGATAACTATGGCTACACCTTC
CASSLEDNYGYTF
>.|TRBJ1-3|.|TRBV27
TGTGCCAGCAGATCTGACGGGTTCGGAAACACCATATATTTT
CASRSDGFGNTIYF
>.|TRBJ2-5|.|TRBV3-1/TRBV3-2
TGTGCCAGCAGCCAGGGGAGAGAGACCCAGTACTTC
CASSQGRETQYF
>.|TRBJ2-7|.|TRBV5-1
TGCGCCAGCAGCTTTTACGGCGGCCCTGGCGACGAGCAGTACTTC
CASSFYGGPGDEQYF
>TRBD2|TRBJ2-3|.|TRBV7-9
TGTGCCAGCAGCTTCTGGAGAGCGGGAGGGAGCACAGATACGCAGTATTTT
CASSFWRAGGSTDTQYF
>TRBD1|TRBJ2-7|once|TRBV5-1
TGCGCCAGCAGCATCGCAGGGGGACCATCTTACGAGCAGTACTTC
CASSIAGGPSYEQYF
>TRBD1|TRBJ1-2|.|TRBV12-5
TGTGCTAGTGGTCCGGACAGGGTGGATGGCTACACCTTC
CASGPDRVDGYTF
>.|TRBJ1-5|few|TRBV5-1
TGCGCCAGCAGCTTGTATAGCAATCAGCCCCAGCATTTT
CASSLYSNQPQHF
>TRBD1|TRBJ1-5|.|TRBV6-2/TRBV6-3
TGTGCCAGCAGTTACGGGGACAGGTCCAATCAGCCCCAGCATTTT
CASSYGDRSNQPQHF
>TRBD1|TRBJ2-2|.|TRBV27
TGTGCCAGCAGTTTCCTCGGGACAGGGGGCTGGACCGGGGAGCTGTTTTTT
CASSFLGTGGWTGELFF
>.|TRBJ1-2|few|TRBV28
TGTGCCAGCAGTTTTTCCAGGGACTATGGCTACACCTTC
CASSFSRDYGYTF
>.|TRBJ2-5|.|TRBV19
TGTGCCAGTAGTATTTGGCAAACCAAAGAGACCCAGTACTTC
CASSIWQTKETQYF
>TRBD1|TRBJ1-2|few|TRBV11-2
TGTGCCAGCAGCCCGCGAGGACAGGGGATCCGCTACACCTTC
CASSPRGQGIRYTF
>TRBD1|TRBJ1-5|.|TRBV7-9
TGTGCCAGCAGCTTTACAGGGGGCGGCAATCAGCCCCAGCATTTT
CASSFTGGGNQPQHF
>.|TRBJ1-1|.|TRBV4-1
TGCGCCAGCAGCCAGAGGGAAATGAACACTGAAGCTTTCTTT
CASSQREMNTEAFF
>TRBD1|TRBJ1-4|.|TRBV6-5
TGTGCCAGCCGCCTAGGGGGCCCAACTAATGAAAAACTGTTTTTT
CASRLGGPTNEKLFF
>TRBD1|TRBJ1-5|.|TRBV11-2
TGTGCCAGCAGCCCTCGTCCTGGGACAGTTGGAGGCGGTCAGCCCCAGCATTTT
CASSPRPGTVGGGQPQHF
>.|TRBJ1-5|.|TRBV6-2/TRBV6-3
TGTGCCAGCAGTCCCCGAGGGGGGGGCGCCGGTCAGCCCCAGCATTTT
CASSPRGGGAGQPQHF
>TRBD2|TRBJ2-7|.|TRBV9
TGTGCCAGCAGCGTAGGGGCGGGAGGGACCTACGAGCAGTACTTC
CASSVGAGGTYEQYF
>.|TRBJ2-3|.|TRBV9
TGTGCCAGCAGCGTAGAGACTACCACAGTCCCAGATACGCAGTATTTT
CASSVETTTVPDTQYF
>.|TRBJ1-2|.|TRBV18
TGTGCCAGCTCACCAGAAGGGACTACCTATGGCTACACCTTC
CASSPEGTTYGYTF
>.|TRBJ1-2|.|TRBV6-6
TGTGCCAGCAGCCGGGACAGCTACACCTTC
CASSRDSYTF
>.|TRBJ2-7|.|TRBV4-1
TGCGCCAGCAGCCAAGATCCTAATGTTGCGGGCTACGAGCAGTACTTC
CASSQDPNVAGYEQYF
>TRBD2|TRBJ2-1|few|TRBV7-3
TGTGCCAGCAGCCTGGGACTAGCCCGAAGCTCCTACAATGAGCAGTTCTTC
CASSLGLARSSYNEQFF
>.|TRBJ2-7|.|TRBV24-1
TGTGCCACCAGTGATTTGCACTCGATAGTATCCTACGAGCAGTACTTC
CATSDLHSIVSYEQYF
>.|TRBJ1-3|few|TRBV4-1
TGCGCCAGCAGCCAAGAGAGGAGGGGTGGAAACACCATATATTTT
CASSQERRGGNTIYF
>TRBD2|TRBJ2-7|.|TRBV6-4
TGTGCCAGCCTACGTTCAGGACTAGCGGACTCCTACGAGCAGTACTTC
CASLRSGLADSYEQYF
>.|TRBJ1-1|.|TRBV4-2
TGTGCCAGCAGCCAAGATCTGGCGGACTGGGGGGGGAACACTGAAGCTTTCTTT
CASSQDLADWGGNTEAFF
>.|TRBJ2-2|.|TRBV11-3
TGTGCCAGCAGCTTAGTAACCGGGGAGCTGTTTTTT
CASSLVTGELFF
>.|TRBJ2-7|.|TRBV4-3
TGCGCCAGCAGCCCTCAGACAGGTTTTTACGAGCAGTACTTC
CASSPQTGFYEQYF
>TRBD2|TRBJ2-7|.|TRBV7-3
TGTGCCAGCAGCTTAGCGGGAGAAGGCGAGCAGTACTTC
CASSLAGEGEQYF
>.|TRBJ1-2|.|TRBV6-5
TGTGCCAGCAAAAGGACAGTCAACTATGGCTACACCTTC
CASKRTVNYGYTF
>TRBD2|TRBJ2-1|.|TRBV10-3
TGTGCCATCAGTGCGGGCCTAGCGGGGGCCAATGAGCAGTTCTTC
CAISAGLAGANEQFF
>TRBD2|TRBJ2-3|.|TRBV5-4
TGTGCCAGCAGCTTGCTGCGGGAGGGTAGCACAGATACGCAGTATTTT
CASSLLREGSTDTQYF